This T cell receptor (beta chain) appears in the sequencing data of a study of blood T cell repertoires in COVID-19. Across the whole study: The United States, Italy and Spain provided the acute and convalescent COVID-19 samples. Sample material is recorded as cDNA or gDNA derived from T cells, B-cell-depleted T cells, or PBMCs.

CDR3 length equals 13 residues. V was cut by 2 bases and J by 11 bases, with 11 bases left in between. From germline, CDR1 is SGHRS and CDR2 YFSETQ. Per the original methods: Quantification of nucleated cells was approximated via reference gene primer amplification. TCRdb's copy holds only in-frame clones and misses some; the assay was immunoSEQ multiplex PCR. D and trimming come from the DNA, and the V and J calls and clone size come from that table. The sample holds 95,000 or so clones; approximately 89% are singletons and the top ten take about a sixth. The chain combines TRBV5-1 with TRBJ1-6; D not certain. Sequenced input: peripheral blood. The receptor's source is a human donor in a cohort sampled during active COVID-19. The CDR3 protein is CASSFGPGAPLHF. As DNA, the CDR3 is TGCGCCAGCAGCTTTGGCCCGGGAGCACCCCTCCACTTT.